One and the same sample provided the 5 T cell receptor beta chains below, sequenced in a study of cytomegalovirus exposure and HLA in healthy donors. The PCR used 60 Vbeta and 13 Jbeta primers. The data were produced by immunoSEQ multiplex PCR, yet TCRdb's version contains in-frame clones alone and is incomplete. The table shows 110,000 to 150,000 clones, with about 81% occurring only once. The source material was PBMCs. The receptors stem from a man aged 30-40 years in good health and CMV-seronegative.

The chain employs TRBV28 and TRBJ2-5; maybe TRBD1 (6 bases). Trimming left V 5 bases short and J 11 bases short, with 15 bases between. Germline values: CDR1 MDHEN, CDR2 SYDVKM. There are 12 residues in the CDR3. The CDR3 protein is CASSATGIPQYF. The CDR3 nucleotides read TGTGCCAGCAGTGCCACAGGGATCCCACAGTACTTC.

This sequence joins TRBV4-1 and TRBJ1-1, with TRBD1 matching 7 bases. CDR3 size: 16 residues. CDR1 is MGHRA and CDR2 is YSYEKL in the germline V gene. V lost 4 bases, J lost 3 bases, and 11 bases stayed unmatched. For the CDR3, the DNA is TGCGCCAGCAGCCCAAGACAGGGACTTGAGGACACTGAAGCTTTCTTT. Its protein is CASSPRQGLEDTEAFF.

V and J are TRBV9 and TRBJ2-3; 7 nucleotides align to TRBD2. This CDR3 contains 15 residues. Trimming cost V 1 base and J 2 bases; bases outside gene matches: 4. Germline V CDR1 and CDR2: SGDLS, YYNGEE. CDR3 in DNA: TGTGCCAGCAGCGTAAAAGGGACTAACACAGATACGCAGTATTTT. It codes for CASSVKGTNTDTQYF.

The rearrangement joins TRBV2 to TRBJ1-1, with D perhaps matching TRBD1 (6 bases). Trimming shortened V by 9 bases and J by 1 base, and 18 bases separated the two germline ends. This CDR3 has 15 amino acids. Germline lookup yields CDR1 SNHLY and CDR2 FYNNEI. CDR3 protein: CASQGLRVGNTEAFF. CDR3 DNA: TGTGCCAGTCAGGGGCTCCGGGTAGGGAACACTGAAGCTTTCTTT.

This clone was detected once. V gene TRBV30 combines with J gene TRBJ2-7, with a possible D match to TRBD1 (5 bases). The germline CDR1 and CDR2 sequences are GTSNPN and SVGIG (reference sequence). V lost 4 bases to trimming and J lost 7 bases, with 23 bases between them. This CDR3 has 15 amino acids. CDR3 nucleotides: TGTGCCTGGACTGGCGGCCAGGGATCGGGCCGGGAGCAGTACTTC. Translation gives CAWTGGQGSGREQYF.